Following are 21 T cell receptor beta chains from one sample sequenced in a study. TCRdb re-called the 5' RACE reads with MiXCR, one entry per CDR3 protein. The sample records tens of thousands of distinct CDR3 sequences, 22% being singletons. Material: memory CD4+ T cells sorted from a lymph node. Subset reported: memory CD4+ T cells, CD4+CD45RO+CD25-. The receptor source for this set is a female donor with breast cancer.

The chain recombines TRBV6-6 with TRBJ2-7, with D uncertain. With 6 bases removed from V and 6 bases from J, the gap between germline ends came to 9 bases. Germline V gene lookup returns CDR1 MNHNY and CDR2 SVGAGI (reference sequence). CDR3 size: 11 residues. CDR3 sequence reads: CASSHNSEQYF. CDR3 coding DNA: TGTGCCAGCAGCCATAACAGCGAGCAGTACTTC.

The V call is TRBV7-2, the J call TRBJ2-1, with TRBD1 matching 11 bases. The CDR3 sequence is 15 residues long. Germline-derived CDR1 and CDR2 are SGHTA and FQGNSA. V was pared by 3 bases and J by 8 bases, with 6 bases of the junction left unmatched. The CDR3 sequence is CASSFVGTGGHEQFF. The DNA of the CDR3 is TGTGCCAGCAGCTTCGTCGGGACAGGGGGACATGAGCAGTTCTTC.

This rearrangement joins TRBV19 to TRBJ2-1; the match to TRBD1 covers 9 bases. Trimming removed 8 bases from V and 5 bases from J; junction bases left unmatched: 7. Germline V gene lookup returns CDR1 LNHDA and CDR2 SQIVND (reference sequence). The CDR3 is 14 amino acids. CDR3 nucleotide sequence: TGTGCCAGTGCCACAGGGGGCTTCGACAATGAGCAGTTCTTC. Protein product: CASATGGFDNEQFF.

V and J are TRBV19 and TRBJ1-5; 9 bases agree with TRBD1. In germline, CDR1 is LNHDA, CDR2 SQIVND (reference sequence). The CDR3 has 12 residues. V shed 9 bases, J shed 9 bases, and the junction held 6 bases outside the gene matches. The CDR3 region has the DNA TGTGCCAGCAACAGGGGGCAGGCGCCCCAGCATTTT. Amino acid sequence: CASNRGQAPQHF.

The gene calls are TRBV29-1 and TRBJ1-2, with D possibly being TRBD1 (5 bases). CDR3 length: 14 amino acids. V was cut by 2 bases and J by 1 base, with 11 bases left in between. Per germline, CDR1 SQVTM and CDR2 ANQGSEA. CDR3 bases: TGCAGCGTTGAATTCAGGGACCTTAACTATGGCTACACCTTC. The encoded protein is CSVEFRDLNYGYTF. Variable domain in full (rest from reference TRBV29-1 and TRBJ1-2): SAVISQKPSRDICQRGTSLTIQCQVDSQVTMMFWYRQQPGQSLTLIATANQGSEATYESGFVIDKFPISRPNLTFSTLTVSNMSPEDSSIYLCSVEFRDLNYGYTFGSGTRLTVV.

In this sample, this clonotype turned up a few times. This chain uses TRBV5-1 with TRBJ2-2, with D unresolved. Looked up from germline, CDR1 is SGHRS and CDR2 is YFSETQ. The V gene lost 1 base and the J gene lost 5 bases, with 9 bases spanning the gap. This CDR3 is built from 14 residues. CDR3 DNA sequence: TGCGCCAGCAGCTTGCTCTCGGCGACCGGGGAGCTGTTTTTT. This codes for CASSLLSATGELFF.

This clonotype came up many times. The chain uses TRBV20-1 and TRBJ2-1; possible D gene TRBD2, 5 bases. In germline, CDR1 is DFQATT, CDR2 SNEGSKA (reference sequence). The CDR3 runs to 13 residues. The V gene lost 8 bases and the J gene lost 4 bases, with 15 bases spanning the gap. CDR3 nucleotides: TGCAGTCCTACCAGGACTTCTTACAATGAGCAGTTCTTC. The encoded protein is CSPTRTSYNEQFF.

The chain uses TRBV4-3 and TRBJ1-5; D possibly corresponds to TRBD1 (5 bases). The V and J ends lost 0 bases and 3 bases respectively, with 9 bases between them. There are 15 residues in the CDR3. Germline V gene data show CDR1 as LGHNA and CDR2 as YSLEER. The CDR3, as DNA: TGCGCCAGCAGCCAAGATTGGGGGGTCAATCAGCCCCAGCATTTT. Its protein is CASSQDWGVNQPQHF.

This clonotype was recorded a few times. The rearrangement joins TRBV4-3 to TRBJ2-7; the D gene is possibly TRBD2 (5 bases). V shed 4 bases and J shed 0 bases, with 13 bases lying between them. The CDR3 covers 15 residues. Germline values: CDR1 LGHNA, CDR2 YSLEER. The CDR3 spells CASSPSPGNSYEQYF. CDR3 nucleotides: TGCGCCAGCAGCCCATCCCCCGGGAACTCCTACGAGCAGTACTTC.

With respect to this clonotype: Just one base apart from a much larger clone, this may be a read error. J is TRBJ1-2 and V is TRBV5-6; D possibly corresponds to TRBD1 (5 bases). The CDR3 is 14 amino acids. Germline V lookup: CDR1 SGHDT, CDR2 YYEEEE. The chain's CDR3 is CVSSLGRNTYGYTF. The CDR3 DNA sequence: TGTGTCAGCAGCTTGGGACGGAATACCTATGGCTACACCTTC.

The rearrangement links TRBV27 to TRBJ1-1, with TRBD1 identical over 7 bases. V lost 8 bases, J lost 12 bases, and 15 bases stayed unmatched. This CDR3 has 13 amino acids. Per germline, CDR1 MNHEY and CDR2 SMNVEV (reference sequence). As DNA, the CDR3 is TGTGCCAGCGGTAAAGGGACAGACTTAAGCACTTTCTTT. Its protein product is CASGKGTDLSTFF.

A few counts support this clonotype. This chain uses TRBV5-1 with TRBJ2-5; 9 nucleotides agree with TRBD1. CDR3 length: 15 amino acids. The V gene end was trimmed by 4 bases and the J gene end by 2 bases; junction bases not matched to a gene: 6. Per germline, CDR1 SGHRS and CDR2 YFSETQ. CDR3 residues: CASSLLGQGQETQYF. DNA of the CDR3: TGCGCCAGCAGCCTGCTCGGACAGGGGCAAGAGACCCAGTACTTC.

CDR3 region: CASSPGLGKQTQYF. The CDR3 DNA reads TGTGCCAGCAGCCCGGGGCTCGGGAAGCAGACCCAGTACTTC. This chain links TRBV7-8 with TRBJ2-5; D is possibly TRBD1 or TRBD2 (5 bases each). Germline CDR1 is SGHVS and CDR2 is FQNEAQ. CDR3 size: 14 residues. Trimming shortened V by 5 bases and J by 6 bases, and 16 bases separated the two germline ends.

This clonotype came up many times. This chain joins TRBV20-1 and TRBJ2-3; 13 bases are a match to TRBD2. V lost 5 bases, J lost 6 bases, and 5 bases stayed unmatched. The CDR3 is 14 amino acids. The germline gives CDR1 DFQATT, CDR2 SNEGSKA (reference sequence). The CDR3 loop is CSAGLAGVSDTQYF. The CDR3 nucleotides are TGCAGTGCTGGACTAGCGGGAGTATCGGATACGCAGTATTTT.

This clonotype has only a few counts. CDR3: CASSGTGGADQPQHF. The CDR3 DNA reads as TGTGCCAGTAGTGGGACAGGGGGCGCCGATCAGCCCCAGCATTTT. The chain is built from TRBV19 and TRBJ1-5; 12 bases fit TRBD1. The CDR3 loop spans 15 amino acids. From germline, CDR1 is LNHDA and CDR2 SQIVND (reference sequence). Trimming cost V 5 bases and J 5 bases; bases outside gene matches: 4.

This clonotype was seen a handful of times. The chain employs TRBV20-1 and TRBJ2-3, with 9 bases identical to TRBD1. The junction had 9 bases not matched to a gene; V was cut back by 7 bases and J by 1 base. Per the germline V gene, CDR1 is DFQATT and CDR2 is SNEGSKA (reference sequence). The CDR3 has 15 amino acids. The CDR3 spells CSGTTGGLGTDTQYF. The DNA of the CDR3 is TGCAGTGGAACGACAGGGGGATTGGGCACAGATACGCAGTATTTT.

The table lists this clonotype with a few counts. The chain recombines TRBV6-5 with TRBJ1-5; 7 bases line up with TRBD1. CDR1 and CDR2 from the germline V gene are MNHEY and SVGAGI. This CDR3 contains 13 residues. The V and J ends lost 4 bases and 10 bases, in that order; junction bases with no gene match: 7. The CDR3 nucleotides read TGTGCCAGCAGTTCTGACAGGGAACGACCCCAGCATTTT. This codes for CASSSDRERPQHF.

This clonotype was seen once. The chain has TRBV6-5 and TRBJ2-6, with D maybe TRBD1 (5 bases). Germline CDR1 is MNHEY and CDR2 is SVGAGI. The CDR3 is 19 amino acids. Deletions cut 2 bases from V and 0 bases from J, with 17 bases between. The CDR3 here is CASSYRSFKGISGANVLTF. The CDR3, as DNA: TGTGCCAGCAGTTACAGGTCTTTTAAGGGGATCTCTGGGGCCAACGTCCTGACTTTC.

This clonotype was observed a few times. The chain uses TRBV5-1 and TRBJ1-3; D is unresolved. Germline CDR1 is SGHRS and CDR2 is YFSETQ. With 1 base removed from V and 1 base from J, the gap between germline ends came to 9 bases. The CDR3 is 15 amino acids. Here the CDR3 reads CASSLSVSSGNTIYF. The CDR3 nucleotides are TGCGCCAGCAGCTTGTCAGTTTCATCTGGAAACACCATATATTTT.

The rearrangement joins TRBV4-1 to TRBJ1-5; D possibly corresponds to TRBD1 (5 bases). The CDR3 has 15 residues. Trimming took off 0 bases at V and 7 bases at J, with 13 bases between the two ends. Per germline, CDR1 MGHRA and CDR2 YSYEKL. The CDR3 sequence is CASSQEGQGDQPQHF. In nucleotides, the CDR3 is TGCGCCAGCAGCCAAGAGGGGCAGGGAGACCAGCCCCAGCATTTT.

This chain joins TRBV30 and TRBJ2-2; D remains unclear. This CDR3 has 12 amino acids. Deletions cut 0 bases from V and 11 bases from J, with 10 bases between. CDR1 and CDR2 (germline): GTSNPN, SVGIG (reference sequence). CDR3 bases: TGTGCCTGGAGTGTAAGGGCAACTGAGCTGTTTTTT. Protein sequence: CAWSVRATELFF.